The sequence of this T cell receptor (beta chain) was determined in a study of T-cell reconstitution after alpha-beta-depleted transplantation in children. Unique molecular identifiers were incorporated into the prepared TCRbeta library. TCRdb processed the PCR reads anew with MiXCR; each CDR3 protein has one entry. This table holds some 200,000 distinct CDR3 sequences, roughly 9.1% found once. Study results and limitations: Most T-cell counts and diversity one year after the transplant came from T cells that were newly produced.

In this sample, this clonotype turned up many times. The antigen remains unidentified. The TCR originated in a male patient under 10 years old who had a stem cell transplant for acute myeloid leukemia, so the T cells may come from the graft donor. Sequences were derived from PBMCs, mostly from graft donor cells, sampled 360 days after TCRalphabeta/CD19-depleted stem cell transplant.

The chain's CDR3 is CSVAGLAGGAGELFF. CDR3 in DNA: TGCAGCGTTGCCGGACTTGCGGGAGGGGCCGGGGAGCTGTTTTTT. The V and J genes are TRBV29-1 and TRBJ2-2; 9 bases line up with TRBD2. CDR1 is SQVTM and CDR2 is ANQGSEA in the germline V gene. Trimming removed 4 bases from V and 6 bases from J; junction bases left unmatched: 9. This CDR3 spans 15 amino acids.